This T cell receptor (beta chain) derives from a study of cytomegalovirus exposure and HLA in healthy donors. Primers: 60 Vbeta forward and 13 Jbeta reverse. This table comes from immunoSEQ multiplex PCR, and its TCRdb copy is limited to in-frame clones, with some not included. The table includes roughly 130,000 clones, 8.5% to 10% detected once. On this clone itself: At one boundary the junction diverges from the germline segment, which might be a read error. Other DNA sequences from this sample encode an identical CDR3 as well.

The length of the CDR3 is 14 residues. Per germline, CDR1 MNHEY and CDR2 SVGAGI. The sequence came from a man in his forties in good health and CMV-seronegative. Input material: PBMCs. The gene calls are TRBV6-5 and TRBJ2-1; possibly TRBD2 for D (6 bases). The CDR3 here is CASSYSWGVNEQFF. As DNA, the CDR3 is TGTGCCAGTAGTTACTCGTGGGGGGTAAATGAGCAGTTCTTC.